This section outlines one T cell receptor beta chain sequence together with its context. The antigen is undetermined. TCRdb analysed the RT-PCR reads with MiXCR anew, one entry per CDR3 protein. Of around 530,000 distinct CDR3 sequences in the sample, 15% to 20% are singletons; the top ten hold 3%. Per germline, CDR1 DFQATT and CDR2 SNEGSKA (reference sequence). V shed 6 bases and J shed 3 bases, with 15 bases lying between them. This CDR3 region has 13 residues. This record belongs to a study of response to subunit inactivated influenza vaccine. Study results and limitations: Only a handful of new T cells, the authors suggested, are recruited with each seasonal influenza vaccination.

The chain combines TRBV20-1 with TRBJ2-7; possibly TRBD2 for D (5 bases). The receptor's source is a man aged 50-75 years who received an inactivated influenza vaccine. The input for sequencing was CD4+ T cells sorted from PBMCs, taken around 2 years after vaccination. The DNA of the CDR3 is TGCAGTGCGTACCCGGCGGGCCTCTACGAGCAGTACTTC. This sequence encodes CSAYPAGLYEQYF.